Described below is a single T cell receptor beta chain sequence and its context. TCRdb re-analysed the 5' RACE reads in MiXCR, keeping a single row per CDR3 protein. The profile shows 750,000 to 950,000 distinct CDR3 sequences, roughly 12% of them singletons. These data are taken from a study of identical twins. The same sample was also used in a study of yellow fever vaccine responses in identical twins.

This sequence originates from a woman aged 18-29 years in good health. The source material was PBMCs.

The chain's CDR3 is CASSASVNYYEQYV. The CDR3, as DNA: TGTGCCAGCAGTGCCTCAGTTAATTACTACGAGCAGTACGTC. This chain connects TRBV6-1 to TRBJ2-7; D ambiguous. CDR1 is MNHNS, CDR2 SASEGT, per germline. The CDR3 spans 14 residues. Trimming took 4 bases from V and 3 from J, leaving 13 bases between them.